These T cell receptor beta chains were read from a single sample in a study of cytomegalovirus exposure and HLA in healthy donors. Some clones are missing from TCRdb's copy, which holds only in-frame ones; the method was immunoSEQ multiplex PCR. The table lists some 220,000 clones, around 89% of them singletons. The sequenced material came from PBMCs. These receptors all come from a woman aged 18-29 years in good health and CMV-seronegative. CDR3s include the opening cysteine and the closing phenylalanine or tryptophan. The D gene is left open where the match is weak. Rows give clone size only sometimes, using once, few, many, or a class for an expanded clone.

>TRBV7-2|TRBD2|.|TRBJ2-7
TGTGCCAGCAGCTGGGGAACCGGGACTAGCGGTATGCTGAACGAGCAGTACTTC
CASSWGTGTSGMLNEQYF
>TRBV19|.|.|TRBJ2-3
TGTGCCAGTAGTATAGCCGCTTGGGGGGGCCGGGGAACAGATACGCAGTATTTT
CASSIAAWGGRGTDTQYF
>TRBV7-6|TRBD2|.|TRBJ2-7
TGTGCCAGCAGCTTAGGAGCGGGGGCGATCTACGAGCAGTACTTC
CASSLGAGAIYEQYF
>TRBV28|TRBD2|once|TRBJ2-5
TGTGCCAGCAGTTTAGCGGGGGGCCAAGAGACCCAGTACTTC
CASSLAGGQETQYF
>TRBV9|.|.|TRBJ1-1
TGTGCCAGCAGCGTCCAAACAGGGAACACTGAAGCTTTCTTT
CASSVQTGNTEAFF
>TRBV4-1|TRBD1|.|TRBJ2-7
TGCGCCAGCAGCCAATTACACCCGGGACAGACCCACGAGCAGTACTTC
CASSQLHPGQTHEQYF
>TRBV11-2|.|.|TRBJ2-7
TGTGCCAGCAGCCCGGGACTCCCAGGCTACGAGCAGTACTTC
CASSPGLPGYEQYF
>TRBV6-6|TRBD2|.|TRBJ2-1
TGTGCCAGCAGCGGGGGGACCAATGAGCAGTTCTTC
CASSGGTNEQFF
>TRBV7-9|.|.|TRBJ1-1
TGTGCCAGCAGCTTATTAGGCGGCAGTCGGAACACTGAAGCTTTCTTT
CASSLLGGSRNTEAFF
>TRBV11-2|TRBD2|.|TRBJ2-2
TGTGCCAGCAGCTTAGTCGGCGGGAGTAAGGCCGGGGAGCTGTTTTTT
CASSLVGGSKAGELFF
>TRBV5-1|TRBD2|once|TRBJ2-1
TGCGCCAGCAGACTACGGGGCGGGGGGTTATACAATGAGCAGTTCTTC
CASRLRGGGLYNEQFF
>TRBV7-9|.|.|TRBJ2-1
TGTGCCAGCAGCTCCCTCCGGGTCGATGAGCAGTTCTTC
CASSSLRVDEQFF
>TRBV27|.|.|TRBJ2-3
TGTGCCAGCAGTCCCAACACACTAGCCGGCACAGATACGCAGTATTTT
CASSPNTLAGTDTQYF
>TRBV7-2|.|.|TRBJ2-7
TGTGCCAGCAGCGCGGGACAGCCATACGAGCAGTACTTC
CASSAGQPYEQYF
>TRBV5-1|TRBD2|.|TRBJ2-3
TGCGCCAGCAGCTTGGGACTAGCGGGTAGGCAATCTAGCACAGATACGCAGTATTTT
CASSLGLAGRQSSTDTQYF
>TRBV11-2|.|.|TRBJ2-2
TGTGCCAGCAGCTTAGAAGCAGGGGGGACCGGGGAGCTGTTTTTT
CASSLEAGGTGELFF
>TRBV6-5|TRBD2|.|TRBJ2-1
TGTGCCAGCAGCCTTACTAGCGGGAGTCGGAATGAGCAGTTCTTC
CASSLTSGSRNEQFF
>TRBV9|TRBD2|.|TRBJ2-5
TGTGCCAGCAGTGACCCGGGACTAGCGGGGGAAGAGACCCAGTACTTC
CASSDPGLAGEETQYF
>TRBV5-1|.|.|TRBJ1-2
TGCGCCAGCAGGTTTGACAGCAACTATGGCTACACCTTC
CASRFDSNYGYTF
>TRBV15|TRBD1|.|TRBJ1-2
TGTGCCACCAGCAGAGATCTTACAGGGGCCTCCTATGGCTACACCTTC
CATSRDLTGASYGYTF
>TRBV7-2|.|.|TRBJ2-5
TGTGCCAGCAGCTTAACGGCCCTGACGGGGGAGACCCAGTACTTC
CASSLTALTGETQYF
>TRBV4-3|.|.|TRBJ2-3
TGCGCCAGCAGCCAAGATCCCACGGGGAGCACAGATACGCAGTATTTT
CASSQDPTGSTDTQYF
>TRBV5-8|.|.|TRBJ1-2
TGTGCCAGCAGCCTATTCCAAACAGGGTATGGCTACACCTTC
CASSLFQTGYGYTF
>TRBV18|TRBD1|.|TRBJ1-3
TGTGCCAGCTCACCACCGGGACAGGCTTCCTCTGGAAACACCATATATTTT
CASSPPGQASSGNTIYF
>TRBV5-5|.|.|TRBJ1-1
TGTGCCAGCAGCCCGAGGGGATCAGGGGTCGGCACTGAAGCTTTCTTT
CASSPRGSGVGTEAFF
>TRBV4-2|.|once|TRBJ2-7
TGTGCCAGCAGCCAGCCCACGACAGGGACTGTCCCCTACGAGCAGTACTTC
CASSQPTTGTVPYEQYF
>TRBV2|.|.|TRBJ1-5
TGTGCCAGCAGTGTGGCTCAGGGGTGGACTTTTAGCAATCAGCCCCAGCATTTT
CASSVAQGWTFSNQPQHF
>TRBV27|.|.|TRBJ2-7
TGTGCCAGCAGTCGAGCTAGAGAAGTGTTAGGATACGAGCAGTACTTC
CASSRAREVLGYEQYF
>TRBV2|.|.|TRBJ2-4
TGTGCCAGCCGTCTGACGGGAAGAGGAGCCAAAAACATTCAGTACTTC
CASRLTGRGAKNIQYF
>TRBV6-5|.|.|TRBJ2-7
TGTGCCAGCAGCCTTATAGAATCCTACGAGCAGTACTTC
CASSLIESYEQYF
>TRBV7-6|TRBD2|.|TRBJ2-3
TGTGCCAGCAGCTTAGCTCTTCGCGCGGGAGAGGGAGATACGCAGTATTTT
CASSLALRAGEGDTQYF
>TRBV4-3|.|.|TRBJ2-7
TGCGTACCCCGGGGTACCTACGAGCAGTACTTC
CVPRGTYEQYF
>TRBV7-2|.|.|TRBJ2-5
TGTGCCAGCAGCTGGAGCGTAGAGACCCAGTACTTC
CASSWSVETQYF
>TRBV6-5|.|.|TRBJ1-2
TGTGCCAGTACAGGGCTCTATGGCTACACCTTC
CASTGLYGYTF
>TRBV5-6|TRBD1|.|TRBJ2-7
TGTGCCAGCAGCTTGGCGGGACAGACAACCTACGAGCAGTACTTC
CASSLAGQTTYEQYF